What follows are 25 T cell receptor beta chains derived from one specimen sequenced in a study of T cell responses to AZD1222 COVID-19 vaccine. Libraries were prepared by immunoSEQ multiplex PCR; TCRdb keeps only in-frame clonotypes and omits some of them. The data show some 100,000 clones, around 87% seen once. The specimen was peripheral blood, collected 28 days after the second AZD1222 dose. Receptor source: an adult who received the AZD1222 COVID-19 vaccine.

This sequence joins TRBV10-1 and TRBJ1-6; 7 bases are shared with TRBD1. Germline V gene lookup returns CDR1 WNHNN and CDR2 SYGVQD (reference sequence). V shed 3 bases and J 0 bases; nucleotides not matched to a gene: 23. CDR3 length: 23 residues. DNA for the CDR3: TGCGCCAGCAGTGACTCGAAACCCCCGGGATTCCGACAGGGTGGCTCCTATAATTCACCCCTCCACTTT. It yields the protein CASSDSKPPGFRQGGSYNSPLHF.

This sequence joins TRBV6-1 and TRBJ2-7, with unresolved D. Germline CDR1 is MNHNS and CDR2 is SASEGT. V lost 1 base and J 2 bases, leaving 6 bases between the germline ends. This CDR3 region has 13 residues. For the CDR3, the DNA is TGTGCCAGCAGTGAAGACAGCCCCTACGAGCAGTACTTC. Translation: CASSEDSPYEQYF.

This clone has a handful of counts. V and J are TRBV2 and TRBJ1-5, with a weak D call TRBD1 (6 bases). Germline CDR1 reads SNHLY; CDR2 reads FYNNEI. This CDR3 comprises 12 residues. The V gene lost 8 bases and the J gene lost 5 bases, with 10 bases spanning the gap. CDR3 protein: CASRGADQPQHF. In nucleotides, the CDR3 is TGTGCCAGCCGGGGGGCGGATCAGCCCCAGCATTTT.

J is TRBJ2-1 and V is TRBV19; unclear D gene. V was pared by 3 bases and J by 7 bases, with 10 bases between. Per germline, CDR1 LNHDA and CDR2 SQIVND (reference sequence). CDR3 length: 13 residues. CDR3 loop: CASSILAINEQFF. CDR3 coding DNA: TGTGCCAGTAGTATCTTGGCGATAAATGAGCAGTTCTTC. Full variable domain (rest looked up from reference TRBV19 and TRBJ2-1): DGGITQSPKYLFRKEGQNVTLSCEQNLNHDAMYWYRQDPGQGLRLIYYSQIVNDFQKGDIAEGYSVSREKKESFPLTVTSAQKNPTAFYLCASSILAINEQFFGPGTRLTVL.

CDR3 DNA sequence: TGTGCCTGGAGTGTACCTGGGGTGAGCTCTGGAAACACCATATATTTT. Amino acid sequence: CAWSVPGVSSGNTIYF. This rearrangement joins TRBV30 to TRBJ1-3; D unresolved. The CDR3 has 16 amino acids. V lost 0 bases to trimming and J lost 0 bases, with 12 bases between them. Germline V CDR1 and CDR2: GTSNPN, SVGIG (reference sequence).

The V and J genes are TRBV7-3 and TRBJ1-6; a weak D match, TRBD1 (5 bases). Trimming took off 5 bases at V and 9 bases at J, with 14 bases between the two ends. This CDR3 region has 14 residues. Germline CDR1 SGHTA, CDR2 FQGTGA. The CDR3 DNA follows: TGTGCCAGCAGCCCCGGGGACCTTGGTTCACCCCTCCACTTT. Translated: CASSPGDLGSPLHF.

V gene TRBV7-2 combines with J gene TRBJ2-1; 11 bases line up with TRBD2. Germline CDR1 SGHTA, CDR2 FQGNSA. The CDR3 runs 15 residues. The V gene end was trimmed by 5 bases and the J gene end by 3 bases; junction bases not matched to a gene: 3. This chain's CDR3 is CASSKTSGNYNEQFF. The CDR3 DNA is TGTGCCAGCAGCAAGACTAGCGGGAACTACAATGAGCAGTTCTTC.

This clone appeared a single time. V gene TRBV4-1 combines with J gene TRBJ1-4; D remains unclear. Germline assignment: CDR1 MGHRA and CDR2 YSYEKL. Deletions cut 1 base from V and 14 bases from J, with 14 bases between. CDR3 length equals 13 residues. The CDR3 nucleotides read TGCGCCAGCAGCCAAGTCTTATCGGAAAGGCTGTTTTTT. Its protein is CASSQVLSERLFF.

The chain has TRBV19 and TRBJ1-1; D not resolved. Deletions cut 3 bases from V and 11 bases from J, with 25 bases between. CDR1 and CDR2 (germline): LNHDA, SQIVND (reference sequence). CDR3 size: 16 residues. CDR3: CASSMLSDPSFSGAFF. The CDR3 nucleotides are TGTGCCAGTAGTATGCTCTCGGATCCGAGTTTCTCGGGGGCTTTCTTT.

CDR3 sequence reads: CASSQEGRGYGYTF. In DNA, the CDR3 is TGCGCCAGCAGCCAAGAAGGGCGAGGCTATGGCTACACCTTC. The genes are TRBV4-3 and TRBJ1-2; D gene uncertain. The V end lost 0 bases, the J end lost 4 bases, and 9 bases lay between the germline ends. The CDR3 sequence is 14 residues long. In germline, CDR1 is LGHNA, CDR2 YSLEER.

V and J are TRBV6-5 and TRBJ2-2, with 11 bases identical to TRBD2. V was pared by 4 bases and J by 1 base, with 2 bases of the junction left unmatched. Germline CDR1 MNHEY, CDR2 SVGAGI. The CDR3 spans 16 residues. The CDR3 region has the DNA TGTGCCAGCAGTTTGCTAGCGGGGGGGAACACCGGGGAGCTGTTTTTT. This gives the protein CASSLLAGGNTGELFF.

The rearrangement joins TRBV7-2 to TRBJ1-5; 7 nucleotides agree with TRBD1. Trimming removed 1 base from V and 4 bases from J; junction bases left unmatched: 4. The V gene's germline CDR1 is SGHTA and CDR2 FQGNSA. The CDR3 contains 15 residues. The DNA of the CDR3 is TGTGCCAGCAGCTTAGGACAGGGAGTTAATCAGCCCCAGCATTTT. Its protein is CASSLGQGVNQPQHF.

DNA of the CDR3: TGTGCCAGCAGCCAAGGGGGCGGGAGAGGATACGAGCAGTACTTC. Translation: CASSQGGGRGYEQYF. The gene calls are TRBV3-1 (or the pseudogene TRBV3-2) and TRBJ2-7, with 7 bases lining up with TRBD2. The CDR3 runs 15 residues. From germline, CDR1 is LGHDT and CDR2 YNNKEL (reference sequence). V trimming: 1 base; J trimming: 4 bases; junction bases outside the gene matches: 7.

The J gene is TRBJ2-1, the V gene TRBV6-5; the D call may be TRBD1 or TRBD2 (5 bases each). Germline loops: CDR1 MNHEY, CDR2 SVGAGI. Trimming took 5 bases from V and 5 from J, leaving 7 bases between them. The length of the CDR3 is 12 residues. This CDR3 is CASSRGDNEQFF. The CDR3 region has the DNA TGTGCCAGCAGTAGAGGGGACAATGAGCAGTTCTTC.

The rearrangement joins TRBV9 to TRBJ2-1, with D possibly TRBD2 on 7 matching bases. V was cut by 2 bases and J by 4 bases, with 13 bases left in between. CDR3 length: 15 amino acids. Germline values: CDR1 SGDLS, CDR2 YYNGEE. CDR3 in amino acids: CASSVRGGTYNEQFF. The CDR3 DNA reads TGTGCCAGCAGCGTTAGGGGGGGAACTTACAATGAGCAGTTCTTC.

This clone has more than one count but fewer than ten. V is TRBV15 and J is TRBJ1-2, with D maybe TRBD1 (5 bases). The germline gives CDR1 LNHNV, CDR2 YYDKDF (reference sequence). Trimming cost V 6 bases and J 5 bases, with 10 bases left between them. The CDR3 runs to 12 residues. As DNA, the CDR3 is TGTGCCACCAGGAGGGACGAGTATGGCTACACCTTC. As protein: CATRRDEYGYTF. The whole variable domain, remainder taken from reference TRBV15 and TRBJ1-2, is DAMVIQNPRYQVTQFGKPVTLSCSQTLNHNVMYWYQQKSSQAPKLLFHYYDKDFNNEADTPDNFQSRRPNTSFCFLDIRSPGLGDTAMYLCATRRDEYGYTFGSGTRLTVV.

The chain joins TRBV28 to TRBJ1-4, with D possibly matching TRBD1 (5 bases). The CDR3 runs to 15 residues. Germline CDR1 reads MDHEN; CDR2 reads SYDVKM. V dropped 3 bases and J dropped 10 bases, with 18 bases sitting between them. The chain's CDR3 is CASSLSDRVGGKLFF. The CDR3 nucleotides are TGTGCCAGCAGTTTGTCGGATCGCGTTGGGGGAAAACTGTTTTTT.

This clone was picked up one time. The rearrangement uses TRBV19 and TRBJ2-2; TRBD2 matches at 12 bases. With V trimmed by 6 bases and J by 1 base, 3 bases remained unmatched. The germline gives CDR1 LNHDA, CDR2 SQIVND (reference sequence). The CDR3 has 16 amino acids. The CDR3, as DNA: TGTGCCAGTAGGGAACTAGCGGGGGGGAACACCGGGGAGCTGTTTTTT. It codes for CASRELAGGNTGELFF. Full variable domain (missing parts from reference TRBV19 and TRBJ2-2): DGGITQSPKYLFRKEGQNVTLSCEQNLNHDAMYWYRQDPGQGLRLIYYSQIVNDFQKGDIAEGYSVSREKKESFPLTVTSAQKNPTAFYLCASRELAGGNTGELFFGEGSRLTVL.

The V and J genes are TRBV19 and TRBJ1-5; TRBD1 matches 8 bases. V was pared by 6 bases and J by 7 bases, with 5 bases of the junction left unmatched. CDR1 is LNHDA and CDR2 is SQIVND in the germline V gene (reference sequence). This CDR3 contains 13 residues. The CDR3 protein is CASSEDREQPQHF. The CDR3 region has the DNA TGTGCCAGTAGCGAGGACAGGGAGCAGCCCCAGCATTTT.

The V gene is TRBV6-5, the J gene TRBJ1-1, with D perhaps matching TRBD1 (5 bases). The V end lost 6 bases, the J end lost 5 bases, and 16 bases lay between the germline ends. The CDR3 length is 14 residues. Germline V gives CDR1 MNHEY, CDR2 SVGAGI. The DNA of the CDR3 is TGTGCCAGCAGGGATAGGGACCGGAGGACTGAAGCTTTCTTT. This sequence encodes CASRDRDRRTEAFF.

The chain employs TRBV12-5 and TRBJ2-2; TRBD2 agrees at 10 bases. Germline loops: CDR1 LGHNT, CDR2 FRNRAP. This CDR3 contains 16 residues. V lost 6 bases to trimming and J lost 6 bases; unmatched junction nucleotides: 10. The CDR3 sequence: CASGTSSGGFSGELFF. Written as DNA, the CDR3 is TGTGCTAGTGGGACCTCTAGCGGGGGTTTCTCCGGGGAGCTGTTTTTT.

CDR3 sequence (DNA): TGTGCCAGCACTGTTGGGACCCACTATGGCTACACCTTC. Its translation is CASTVGTHYGYTF. J is TRBJ1-2 and V is TRBV28; a possible D gene is TRBD1 (5 bases). The CDR3 sequence is 13 residues long. V was pared by 7 bases and J by 3 bases, with 12 bases between. CDR1 and CDR2 from the germline V gene are MDHEN and SYDVKM.

A few counts support this clone. The J gene is TRBJ1-2, the V gene TRBV6-5, with D possibly being TRBD1 (6 bases). Deletions cut 2 bases from V and 4 bases from J, with 14 bases between. The CDR3 contains 15 residues. Germline loops: CDR1 MNHEY, CDR2 SVGAGI. The CDR3 here is CASSYGQVGGYGYTF. The CDR3, as DNA: TGTGCCAGCAGTTACGGGCAGGTAGGGGGCTATGGCTACACCTTC.

The J gene is TRBJ2-5, the V gene TRBV30; possibly TRBD2 for D (7 bases). This CDR3 spans 12 amino acids. The germline V gene has CDR1 GTSNPN and CDR2 SVGIG (reference sequence). The ends were cut back, 5 bases at V and 7 bases at J, with 14 bases in the middle. This chain's CDR3 is CAWGLRGGTQYF. CDR3 nucleotides: TGTGCCTGGGGCCTTAGGGGGGGGACCCAGTACTTC.

The CDR3 region is CASSYGTGIGYTF. As DNA, the CDR3 is TGTGCCAGCAGCTACGGGACAGGGATTGGCTACACCTTC. The V and J genes are TRBV7-2 and TRBJ1-2; 9 nucleotides match TRBD1. Germline values: CDR1 SGHTA, CDR2 FQGNSA. V shed 4 bases and J 7 bases; nucleotides not matched to a gene: 4. The CDR3 has 13 residues. The variable domain in full, with the rest retrieved from reference TRBV7-2 and TRBJ1-2, is GAGVSQSPSNKVTEKGKDVELRCDPISGHTALYWYRQSLGQGLEFLIYFQGNSAPDKSGLPSDRFSAERTGGSVSTLTIQRTQQEDSAVYLCASSYGTGIGYTFGSGTRLTVV.